This T cell receptor beta chain was found in a study of T-cell reconstitution after alpha-beta-depleted transplantation in children. For TCRbeta, the library was prepared with unique molecular identifiers. Via MiXCR, TCRdb re-called the PCR reads, giving one row per CDR3 protein. The sample has roughly 610,000 distinct CDR3 sequences, approximately 10% seen once. In germline, CDR1 is SGHRS, CDR2 YFSETQ. The CDR3 sequence is 16 residues long. The ends were cut back, 7 bases at V and 2 bases at J, with 22 bases in the middle. The input for sequencing was PBMCs from the stem cell graft donor, taken from the stem cell graft. The clonotype originates from a human donor who donated a stem cell graft to a child with acute myeloid leukemia. The chain joins TRBV5-1 to TRBJ2-7; tentative D call: TRBD2 (5 bases). Written as DNA, the CDR3 is TGCGCCAGCCAGCTTGGGCCTTCCGGGAATCCCTACGAGCAGTACTTC. Encoded protein: CASQLGPSGNPYEQYF.